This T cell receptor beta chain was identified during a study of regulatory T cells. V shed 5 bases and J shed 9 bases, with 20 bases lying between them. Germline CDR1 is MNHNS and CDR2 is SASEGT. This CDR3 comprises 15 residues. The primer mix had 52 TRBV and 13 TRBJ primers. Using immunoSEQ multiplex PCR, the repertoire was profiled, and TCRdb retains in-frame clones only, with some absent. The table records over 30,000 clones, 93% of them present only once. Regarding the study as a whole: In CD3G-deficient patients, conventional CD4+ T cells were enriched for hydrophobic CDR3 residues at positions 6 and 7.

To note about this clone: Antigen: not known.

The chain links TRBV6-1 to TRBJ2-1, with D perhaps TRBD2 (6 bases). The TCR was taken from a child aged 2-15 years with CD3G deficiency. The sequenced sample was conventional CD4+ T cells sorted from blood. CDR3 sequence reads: CASSQPGDPSGEQFF. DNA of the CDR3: TGTGCCAGCAGTCAACCGGGGGATCCAAGCGGTGAGCAGTTCTTC.